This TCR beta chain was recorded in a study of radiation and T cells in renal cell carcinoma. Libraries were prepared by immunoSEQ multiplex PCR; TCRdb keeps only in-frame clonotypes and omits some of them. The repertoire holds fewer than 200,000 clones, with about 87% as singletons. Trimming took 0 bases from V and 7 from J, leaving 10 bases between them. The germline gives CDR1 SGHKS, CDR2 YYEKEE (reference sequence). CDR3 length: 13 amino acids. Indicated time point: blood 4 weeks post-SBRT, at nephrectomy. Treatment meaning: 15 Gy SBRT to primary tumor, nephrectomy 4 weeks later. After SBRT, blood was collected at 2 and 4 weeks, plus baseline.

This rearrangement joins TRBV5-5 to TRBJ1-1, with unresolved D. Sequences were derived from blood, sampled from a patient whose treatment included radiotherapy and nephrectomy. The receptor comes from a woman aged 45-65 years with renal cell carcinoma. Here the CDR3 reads CASSLAADLEAFF. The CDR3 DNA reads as TGTGCCAGCAGCTTGGCGGCGGATCTTGAAGCTTTCTTT. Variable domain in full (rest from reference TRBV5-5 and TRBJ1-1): DAGVTQSPTHLIKTRGQQVTLRCSPISGHKSVSWYQQVLGQGPQFIFQYYEKEERGRGNFPDRFSARQFPNYSSELNVNALLLGDSALYLCASSLAADLEAFFGQGTRLTVV.